This TCR beta chain was retrieved from a study of CD4 T cells in relation to SARS-CoV-2 and coronaviruses. Whole-study results and caveats: The cross-reactivity analysis covered only spike protein, not other viral proteins.

The CDR3 spans 14 residues. Trimming took 6 bases from V and 2 from J; bases not matched to a gene: 5. The germline CDR1 and CDR2 sequences are KGHSH and LQKENI. The unexposed donors gave CD4+ T cells in about 2011-2019, prior to COVID-19. With regard to this clone: The antigen is not known.

The protocol was immunoSEQ multiplex PCR, while the TCRdb copy is restricted to in-frame clones and leaves out a portion. Of 60,000 to 85,000 clones listed, approximately 93% are singletons. The V and J genes are TRBV18 and TRBJ1-1; 8 bases map to TRBD1. The clonotype was recovered from a human donor in good health. Sequencing was done on a sample of naive CD4+ T cells from PBMCs. Regarding subset: naive CD4+ T cells isolated by negative enrichment. The CDR3 DNA is TGTGCCAGCTCCCGGGACAGGAGCAACACTGAAGCTTTCTTT. Protein sequence: CASSRDRSNTEAFF.